This passage covers 18 T cell receptor beta chains from one sample sequenced in a study of response to subunit inactivated influenza vaccine. TCRdb called the RT-PCR reads again in MiXCR, with one record for every CDR3 protein. The sample carries roughly 700,000 distinct CDR3 sequences, approximately 14% recorded once. Specimen: PBMCs from blood, collected roughly 12 days after vaccination. These receptors were collected from a man aged 50 or older who received an inactivated influenza vaccine.

This chain connects TRBV15 to TRBJ2-1; 13 bases match TRBD2. Germline trimming cut 0 bases from V and 4 bases from J; bases unmatched to any gene: 0. The CDR3 sequence is 16 residues long. From germline, CDR1 is LNHNV and CDR2 YYDKDF (reference sequence). In nucleotides, the CDR3 is TGTGCCACCAGCAGAGAACTAGCGGGAGGGTACAATGAGCAGTTCTTC. The encoded protein is CATSRELAGGYNEQFF.

The chain links TRBV10-3 to TRBJ2-5; possible D gene TRBD1, 6 bases. V dropped 6 bases and J dropped 5 bases, with 10 bases sitting between them. From germline, CDR1 is ENHRY and CDR2 SYGVKD. This CDR3 region has 12 residues. The CDR3 loop is CAIRQGGETQYF. As DNA, the CDR3 is TGTGCCATCAGACAGGGCGGGGAGACCCAGTACTTC.

This clonotype was seen many times. The chain joins TRBV6-6 to TRBJ2-1; possible D gene TRBD2, 7 bases. CDR3 length: 13 amino acids. Germline V CDR1 and CDR2: MNHNY, SVGAGI (reference sequence). V gave up 5 bases and J gave up 8 bases, with 13 bases separating them. Here the CDR3 DNA reads TGTGCCAGCAGTAGGGGGGGCCACGATGAGCAGTTCTTC. Translated: CASSRGGHDEQFF.

This clonotype was observed a handful of times. The chain couples TRBV2 to TRBJ2-3, with TRBD1 matching over 7 bases. After removal of 6 bases from V and 4 bases from J, the junction contained 7 bases not matched to a gene. The germline V gene has CDR1 SNHLY and CDR2 FYNNEI. This CDR3 contains 14 residues. The CDR3 sequence is CASSATGYADTQYF. The DNA of the CDR3 is TGTGCCAGCAGCGCGACAGGGTACGCAGATACGCAGTATTTT.

The chain couples TRBV15 to TRBJ1-2, with D uncertain. CDR3 size: 13 residues. Trimming removed 3 bases at V and 8 bases at J, with 13 bases between. From germline, CDR1 is LNHNV and CDR2 YYDKDF (reference sequence). The CDR3 protein is CATSSVYRHGYTF. CDR3 DNA: TGTGCCACCAGCAGTGTGTACAGACACGGCTACACCTTC.

The chain employs TRBV20-1 and TRBJ2-7; 7 bases map to TRBD1. The V gene end was trimmed by 5 bases and the J gene end by 7 bases; junction bases not matched to a gene: 17. The CDR3 contains 15 residues. Looked up from germline, CDR1 is DFQATT and CDR2 is SNEGSKA (reference sequence). This CDR3 is CSARPPGTAAREQYF. As DNA, the CDR3 is TGCAGTGCTCGTCCCCCAGGGACAGCGGCTAGGGAGCAGTACTTC.

The CDR3: CASSLAEVRGETQYF. CDR3 bases: TGTGCCAGCAGCCTTGCGGAGGTGCGAGGCGAGACCCAGTACTTC. The genes are TRBV7-9 and TRBJ2-5, with D maybe TRBD2 (5 bases). Trimming cost V 5 bases and J 5 bases, with 18 bases left between them. This CDR3 region has 15 residues. The germline V gene has CDR1 SEHNR and CDR2 FQNEAQ (reference sequence).

The chain is built from TRBV29-1 and TRBJ1-2; no definite D call. V was trimmed by 0 bases and J by 3 bases, leaving 11 bases between them. The CDR3 runs to 14 residues. CDR1 and CDR2 from the germline V gene are SQVTM and ANQGSEA. The CDR3 DNA sequence: TGCAGCGTTGAAGATCCCCCCAGATACTATGGCTACACCTTC. Encoded protein: CSVEDPPRYYGYTF.

This chain uses TRBV30 with TRBJ1-1, with D possibly being TRBD1 (5 bases). This CDR3 is 13 amino acids long. V was pared by 4 bases and J by 1 base, with 10 bases between. Germline CDR1 is GTSNPN and CDR2 is SVGIG (reference sequence). The CDR3, as DNA: TGTGCCTGGAACGAACAGGCGAACACTGAAGCTTTCTTT. Translating it yields CAWNEQANTEAFF.

This clonotype was detected many times. The chain links TRBV5-6 to TRBJ1-2, with TRBD1 matching over 10 bases. The junction had 1 base not matched to a gene; V was cut back by 4 bases and J by 4 bases. This CDR3 has 13 residues. Germline V gives CDR1 SGHDT, CDR2 YYEEEE. The CDR3 protein is CASSRQGAYGYTF. CDR3 in DNA: TGTGCCAGCAGCAGACAGGGGGCCTATGGCTACACCTTC.

The V gene is TRBV7-2, the J gene TRBJ1-2, with 8 bases matching TRBD1. Trimming took 5 bases from V and 7 from J; bases not matched to a gene: 12. The V gene's germline CDR1 is SGHTA and CDR2 FQGNSA. The CDR3 contains 15 residues. CDR3 loop: CASSLPGRQGIGYTF. CDR3 DNA sequence: TGTGCCAGCAGCCTACCCGGCCGACAGGGGATTGGCTACACCTTC.

V is TRBV2 and J is TRBJ2-6; no definite D call. CDR3 size: 15 residues. The germline CDR1 and CDR2 sequences are SNHLY and FYNNEI. V shed 2 bases and J shed 1 base, with 6 bases lying between them. CDR3: CASSEPASGANVLTF. The CDR3 nucleotides are TGTGCCAGCAGTGAACCGGCGTCTGGGGCCAACGTCCTGACTTTC. The full variable domain, its missing parts supplied by reference TRBV2 and TRBJ2-6, is EPEVTQTPSHQVTQMGQEVILRCVPISNHLYFYWYRQILGQKVEFLVSFYNNEISEKSEIFDDQFSVERPDGSNFTLKIRSTKLEDSAMYFCASSEPASGANVLTFGAGSRLTVL.

This clonotype was recorded a few times. The V and J genes are TRBV7-3 and TRBJ2-7; tentative D call: TRBD2 (6 bases). CDR3 size: 14 residues. Trimming pared 4 bases from V and 7 bases from J, leaving 17 bases between. Germline CDR1 and CDR2: SGHTA and FQGTGA. The CDR3 is CASSSGLPRGEQYF. The DNA for the CDR3 is TGTGCCAGCAGCTCTGGACTACCTCGGGGGGAGCAGTACTTC.

The V gene is TRBV6-6, the J gene TRBJ1-2, with D possibly TRBD1 on 6 matching bases. The CDR3 is 13 amino acids. V was cut by 6 bases and J by 7 bases, with 15 bases left in between. Germline values: CDR1 MNHNY, CDR2 SVGAGI (reference sequence). The CDR3 coding sequence is TGTGCCAGCAGACCGACAGGTTTGCGTGGCTACACCTTC. This codes for CASRPTGLRGYTF.

This clonotype was counted at least ten times. The V call is TRBV5-1, the J call TRBJ1-4; D uncertain. The germline CDR1 and CDR2 sequences are SGHRS and YFSETQ. V gave up 0 bases and J gave up 3 bases, with 6 bases separating them. This CDR3 spans 14 amino acids. CDR3 loop: CASSLGRSNEKLFF. CDR3 bases: TGCGCCAGCAGCTTGGGCCGATCTAATGAAAAACTGTTTTTT.

This clonotype turned up a few times. V is TRBV29-1 and J is TRBJ2-7; D uncertain. The CDR3 contains 13 residues. In germline, CDR1 is SQVTM, CDR2 ANQGSEA. V was pared by 3 bases and J by 2 bases, with 11 bases between. CDR3 amino acids: CSVEGRTTYEQYF. DNA of the CDR3: TGCAGCGTTGAGGGCCGCACAACCTACGAGCAGTACTTC.

The gene calls are TRBV20-1 and TRBJ2-7; the match to TRBD1 covers 8 bases. J was trimmed by 3 bases and V by 0 bases; bases with no gene match: 4. This CDR3 is built from 14 residues. Germline assignment: CDR1 DFQATT and CDR2 SNEGSKA (reference sequence). CDR3 sequence: CSAREVRGLYEQYF. In DNA, the CDR3 is TGCAGTGCTAGAGAGGTCAGGGGGCTCTACGAGCAGTACTTC.

This clonotype appeared a few times. The V gene is TRBV20-1, the J gene TRBJ1-6; possibly TRBD1 for D (6 bases). Germline V gene sequence: CDR1 DFQATT, CDR2 SNEGSKA (reference sequence). The CDR3 is made up of 14 amino acids. V lost 6 bases, J lost 3 bases, and 12 bases lay in between. CDR3 loop: CSADDRNYNSPLHF. The DNA of the CDR3 is TGCAGTGCCGACGACAGGAACTATAATTCACCCCTCCACTTT.